The next 17 T cell receptor beta chains were all read from a single sample in a study of T cell repertoires in cytomegalovirus infection. Each CDR3 protein gets one entry after TCRdb re-called the reads with MiXCR. The sample yields about 530,000 distinct CDR3 sequences, around a quarter seen once. Material for sequencing was PBMCs. The receptors derive from a human donor in good health (CMV status not recorded). Some clones in this sample may be carry-over from other donors' samples.

This clonotype was detected only a few times. The chain joins TRBV7-9 to TRBJ1-5; TRBD1 is a possible D gene (5 bases). The V end was cut by 1 base, the J end by 6 bases, with 13 bases between. The germline CDR1 and CDR2 sequences are SEHNR and FQNEAQ (reference sequence). The CDR3 is made up of 15 amino acids. CDR3 nucleotides: TGTGCCAGCAGCTTAGGCTACCAGGGTCCTCAGCCCCAGCATTTT. This sequence encodes CASSLGYQGPQPQHF.

The V and J genes are TRBV6-2 or TRBV6-3 and TRBJ2-1; D call uncertain. Germline V gives CDR1 MNHEY, CDR2 SVGEGT. With 3 bases removed from V and 9 bases from J, the gap between germline ends came to 6 bases. This CDR3 is built from 11 residues. CDR3 nucleotide sequence: TGTGCCAGCAGTTATGGAGCTGAGCAGTTCTTC. Protein: CASSYGAEQFF.

This clonotype was counted at least ten times. CDR3 nucleotides: TGTGCCAGCAGCCCTACTAGCGGAGCCCGCCACGAGCAGTACGTC. Amino acid sequence: CASSPTSGARHEQYV. The chain combines TRBV7-2 with TRBJ2-7; 8 bases are a match to TRBD2. V dropped 5 bases and J dropped 5; count of bases not matched to a gene: 11. Germline lookup yields CDR1 SGHTA and CDR2 FQGNSA. This CDR3 has 15 amino acids.

This sequence joins TRBV19 and TRBJ2-1; 8 nucleotides align to TRBD2. Germline V gene lookup returns CDR1 LNHDA and CDR2 SQIVND (reference sequence). V lost 7 bases to trimming and J lost 6 bases; unmatched junction nucleotides: 11. This CDR3 spans 15 amino acids. The CDR3 loop reads CASKRVSGSLNEQFF. CDR3 coding DNA: TGTGCCAGTAAACGGGTGAGCGGGAGTCTCAATGAGCAGTTCTTC.

A few counts support this clonotype. This sequence joins TRBV20-1 and TRBJ2-1; D gene ambiguous. V shed 0 bases and J shed 7 bases, with 13 bases lying between them. The germline gives CDR1 DFQATT, CDR2 SNEGSKA (reference sequence). The CDR3 runs to 14 residues. As DNA, the CDR3 is TGCAGTGCTAGAGAGGGTCCTCAGGATAATGAGCAGTTCTTC. Amino acid sequence: CSAREGPQDNEQFF.

This clonotype has a single count. This chain connects TRBV15 to TRBJ1-1; D remains ambiguous. Germline CDR1 reads LNHNV; CDR2 reads YYDKDF (reference sequence). The CDR3 covers 12 residues. The ends were cut back, 5 bases at V and 0 bases at J, with 4 bases in the middle. The CDR3 nucleotides read TGTGCCACCAGCGGTATGAACACTGAAGCTTTCTTT. Amino acids: CATSGMNTEAFF. Full variable domain (remainder filled in from reference TRBV15 and TRBJ1-1): DAMVIQNPRYQVTQFGKPVTLSCSQTLNHNVMYWYQQKSSQAPKLLFHYYDKDFNNEADTPDNFQSRRPNTSFCFLDIRSPGLGDTAMYLCATSGMNTEAFFGQGTRLTVV.

In its sample, this clonotype was seen a few times. The chain uses TRBV7-6 and TRBJ2-5, with D possibly matching TRBD2 (5 bases). The CDR3 covers 15 residues. V lost 5 bases to trimming and J lost 1 base, with 14 bases between them. Germline values: CDR1 SGHVS, CDR2 FNYEAQ. This CDR3 is CASSRVLALQETQYF. CDR3 DNA: TGTGCCAGCAGCCGCGTCCTAGCTCTCCAAGAGACCCAGTACTTC. Looking up the rest from reference TRBV7-6 and TRBJ2-5 gives the full variable domain: GAGVSQSPRYKVTKRGQDVALRCDPISGHVSLYWYRQALGQGPEFLTYFNYEAQQDKSGLPNDRFSAERPEGSISTLTIQRTEQRDSAMYRCASSRVLALQETQYFGPGTRLLVL.

This clonotype was detected a few times. The V call is TRBV6-5, the J call TRBJ2-1, with 10 nucleotides matching TRBD1. Germline V CDR1 and CDR2: MNHEY, SVGAGI. The CDR3 length is 13 residues. Trimming at V came to 7 bases and at J to 10 bases, leaving 7 bases not matched to a gene. The CDR3 reads CASNRQGAGEQFF. The CDR3 DNA follows: TGTGCCAGCAACCGACAGGGGGCAGGGGAGCAGTTCTTC.

This sequence joins TRBV14 and TRBJ2-5; 12 nucleotides match TRBD2. The CDR3 runs 16 residues. Germline trimming cut 4 bases from V and 4 bases from J; bases unmatched to any gene: 7. Germline V gene data show CDR1 as SGHDN and CDR2 as FVKESK. Here the CDR3 reads CASSLNSGLAGETQYF. DNA for the CDR3: TGTGCCAGCAGCCTTAACTCGGGACTAGCGGGAGAGACCCAGTACTTC.

The chain employs TRBV29-1 and TRBJ2-6; the D is unclear. Trimming took off 6 bases at V and 8 bases at J, with 17 bases between the two ends. The length of the CDR3 is 14 residues. Germline loops: CDR1 SQVTM, CDR2 ANQGSEA. DNA of the CDR3: TGCAGCGTCGAGAGCTCGTTCATGTCCAACGTCCTGACTTTC. Its protein is CSVESSFMSNVLTF.

This clonotype was seen a few times. The chain is built from TRBV12-3 or TRBV12-4 and TRBJ1-1, with TRBD1 matching 7 bases. The V segment lost 2 bases and the J segment 1 base; nucleotides outside the gene matches: 4. CDR3 size: 15 residues. The CDR3 nucleotides read TGTGCCAGCAGTTTAACAGGGGCCGGGAACACTGAAGCTTTCTTT. Its protein product is CASSLTGAGNTEAFF.

This clonotype has ten or more counts. The V and J genes are TRBV7-2 and TRBJ1-3; possibly TRBD1 for D (5 bases). The V end lost 1 base, the J end lost 4 bases, and 5 bases lay between the germline ends. The V gene's germline CDR1 is SGHTA and CDR2 FQGNSA. The CDR3 is 13 amino acids. As DNA, the CDR3 is TGTGCCAGCAGCTTAGACAGGGGAAACACCATATATTTT. Protein sequence: CASSLDRGNTIYF. Looking up the rest from reference TRBV7-2 and TRBJ1-3 gives the full variable domain: GAGVSQSPSNKVTEKGKDVELRCDPISGHTALYWYRQSLGQGLEFLIYFQGNSAPDKSGLPSDRFSAERTGGSVSTLTIQRTQQEDSAVYLCASSLDRGNTIYFGEGSWLTVV.

This clonotype occurred a few times. The genes are TRBV10-3 and TRBJ2-7; the D gene is possibly TRBD2 (7 bases). The CDR3 runs 16 residues. Germline V gene lookup returns CDR1 ENHRY and CDR2 SYGVKD. V lost 6 bases and J 0 bases, leaving 18 bases between the germline ends. The CDR3 nucleotides read TGTGCCATCAGAGGAGGTTACGGGGGGCACTCCTACGAGCAGTACTTC. Protein product: CAIRGGYGGHSYEQYF.

The rearrangement uses TRBV5-6 and TRBJ2-2, with D unresolved. V was shortened by 0 bases and J by 6 bases, with 9 bases between the two germline ends. Germline V gives CDR1 SGHDT, CDR2 YYEEEE. The CDR3 covers 14 residues. This chain's CDR3 is CASSLAITAGELFF. The CDR3 nucleotides are TGTGCCAGCAGCTTGGCCATAACTGCCGGGGAGCTGTTTTTT.

The chain recombines TRBV29-1 with TRBJ1-2; possible D gene TRBD1, 6 bases. This CDR3 spans 14 amino acids. Germline CDR1 and CDR2: SQVTM and ANQGSEA. Trimming removed 3 bases from V and 4 bases from J, with 15 bases in between. CDR3: CSVDPRGGGYGYTF. CDR3 coding DNA: TGCAGCGTTGACCCCAGGGGAGGAGGCTATGGCTACACCTTC.

This clonotype has just a few counts. The chain employs TRBV6-1 and TRBJ2-2, with 7 bases lining up with TRBD2. The CDR3 loop spans 16 amino acids. Looked up from germline, CDR1 is MNHNS and CDR2 is SASEGT. V shed 6 bases and J 0 bases; nucleotides not matched to a gene: 7. DNA for the CDR3: TGTGCCAGCAGGCCCCGGGACTACTCGAACACCGGGGAGCTGTTTTTT. This encodes CASRPRDYSNTGELFF.

This clonotype was observed a handful of times. J is TRBJ1-5 and V is TRBV19; the D gene is possibly TRBD1 (5 bases). The CDR3 extends over 14 amino acids. The germline V and J ends were trimmed by 3 bases and 6 bases, with 12 bases remaining between them. From germline, CDR1 is LNHDA and CDR2 SQIVND (reference sequence). The CDR3 DNA sequence: TGTGCCAGTAGTATTTCCAGGGACGTTCAGCCCCAGCATTTT. Translated: CASSISRDVQPQHF.